This T cell receptor (beta chain) was sequenced during a study of cytotoxic CD8 clonotypes in ibrutinib-treated CLL. Study-wide context: Among the patients, 11 presented as relapsed/refractory and about 15 as treatment-naive; fewer than 18 showed unmutated IGHV. Sequencing produced an average of around 250,000 productive templates and 85,000 to 100,000 productive rearrangements per sample. Findings and caveats of the study: Before falling back toward baseline at progression, clonality had risen at the time of ibrutinib response.

To note about this clone: Its antigen is still unknown.

V was clipped by 0 bases and J by 3 bases; unmatched bases: 6. This CDR3 contains 15 residues. The germline V gene encodes CDR1 SGHNT and CDR2 YYREEE (reference sequence). Sequencing used immunoSEQ multiplex PCR; TCRdb keeps in-frame clones, though not all of them. The sample contains some 200,000 clones, about two thirds of which appear only once. The chain joins TRBV5-4 to TRBJ2-7; 7 bases are a match to TRBD1. The sequence came from a human donor with chronic lymphocytic leukemia. The material was PBMCs, obtained after 24 months of ibrutinib treatment. CDR3 sequence reads: CASSLARGQNYEQYF. Here the CDR3 DNA reads TGTGCCAGCAGCTTGGCCAGGGGACAGAACTACGAGCAGTACTTC.